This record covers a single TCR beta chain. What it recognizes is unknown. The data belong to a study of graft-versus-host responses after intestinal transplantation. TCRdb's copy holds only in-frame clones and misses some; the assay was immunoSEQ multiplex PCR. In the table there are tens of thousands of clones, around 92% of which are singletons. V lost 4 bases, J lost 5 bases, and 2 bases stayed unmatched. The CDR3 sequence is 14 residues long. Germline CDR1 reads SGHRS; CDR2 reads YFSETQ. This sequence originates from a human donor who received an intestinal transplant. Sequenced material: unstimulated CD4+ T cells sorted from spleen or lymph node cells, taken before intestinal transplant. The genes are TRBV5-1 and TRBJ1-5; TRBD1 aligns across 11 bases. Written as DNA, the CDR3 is TGCGCCAGCAGCCGGACAGGGGGCGATCAGCCCCAGCATTTT. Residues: CASSRTGGDQPQHF.